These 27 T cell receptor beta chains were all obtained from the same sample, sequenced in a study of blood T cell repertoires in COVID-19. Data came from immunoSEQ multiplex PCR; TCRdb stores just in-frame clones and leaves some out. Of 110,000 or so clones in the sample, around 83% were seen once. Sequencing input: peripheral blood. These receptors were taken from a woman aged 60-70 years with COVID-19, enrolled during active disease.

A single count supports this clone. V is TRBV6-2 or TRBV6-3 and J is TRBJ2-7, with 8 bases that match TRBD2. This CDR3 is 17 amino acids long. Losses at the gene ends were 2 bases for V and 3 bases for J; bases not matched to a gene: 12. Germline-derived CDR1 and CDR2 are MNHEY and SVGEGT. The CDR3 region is CASSYGTGGRGSYEQYF. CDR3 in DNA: TGTGCCAGCAGTTACGGGACGGGGGGGCGTGGGAGCTACGAGCAGTACTTC.

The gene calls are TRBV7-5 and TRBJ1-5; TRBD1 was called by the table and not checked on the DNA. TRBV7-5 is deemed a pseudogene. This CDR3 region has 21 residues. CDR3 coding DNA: TGTGTCAGAAGCTTAACATTCGAGGGGGCAGGGATTTCCGAGAGCAATCAGCCCCAGCATTTT. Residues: CVRSLTFEGAGISESNQPQHF.

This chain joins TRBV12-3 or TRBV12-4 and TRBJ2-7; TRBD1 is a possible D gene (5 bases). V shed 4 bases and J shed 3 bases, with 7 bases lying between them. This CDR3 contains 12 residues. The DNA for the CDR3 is TGTGCCAGCAGTTGGGGCGACTACGAGCAGTACTTC. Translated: CASSWGDYEQYF.

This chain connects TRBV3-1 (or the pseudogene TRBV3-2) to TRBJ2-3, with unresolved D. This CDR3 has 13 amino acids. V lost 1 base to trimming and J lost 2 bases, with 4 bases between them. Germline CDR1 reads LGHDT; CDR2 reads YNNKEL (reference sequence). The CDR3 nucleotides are TGTGCCAGCAGCCAAGGGGCCACAGATACGCAGTATTTT. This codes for CASSQGATDTQYF.

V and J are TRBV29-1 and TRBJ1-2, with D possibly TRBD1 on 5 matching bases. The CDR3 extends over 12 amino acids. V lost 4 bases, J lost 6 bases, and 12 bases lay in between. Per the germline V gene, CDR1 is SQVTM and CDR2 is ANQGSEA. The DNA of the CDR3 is TGCAGCGTTGGGGGCAGGGATGATGGCTACACCTTC. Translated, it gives CSVGGRDDGYTF.

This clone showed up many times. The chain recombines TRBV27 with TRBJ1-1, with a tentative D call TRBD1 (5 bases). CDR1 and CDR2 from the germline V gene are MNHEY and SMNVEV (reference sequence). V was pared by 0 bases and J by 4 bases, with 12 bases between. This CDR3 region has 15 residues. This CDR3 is CASSLSPTGVTEAFF. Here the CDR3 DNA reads TGTGCCAGCAGTTTATCCCCCACGGGGGTCACTGAAGCTTTCTTT.

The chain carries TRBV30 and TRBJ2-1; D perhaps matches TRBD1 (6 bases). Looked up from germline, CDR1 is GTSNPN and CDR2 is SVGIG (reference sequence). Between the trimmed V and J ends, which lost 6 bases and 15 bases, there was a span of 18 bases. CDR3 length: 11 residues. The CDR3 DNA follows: TGTGCCTGTAAACAGGGATTTGGGCTGTTCTTC. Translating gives CACKQGFGLFF. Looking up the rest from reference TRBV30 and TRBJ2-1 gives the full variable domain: SQTIHQWPATLVQPVGSPLSLECTVEGTSNPNLYWYRQAAGRGLQLLFYSVGIGQISSEVPQNLSASRPQDRQFILSSKKLLLSDSGFYLCACKQGFGLFFGPGTRLTVL.

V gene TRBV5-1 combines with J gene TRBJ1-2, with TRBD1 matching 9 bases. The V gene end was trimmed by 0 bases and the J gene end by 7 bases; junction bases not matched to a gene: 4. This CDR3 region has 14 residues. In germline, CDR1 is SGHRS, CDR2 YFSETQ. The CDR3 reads CASSLADRGFGYTF. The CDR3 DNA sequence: TGCGCCAGCAGCTTGGCCGACAGGGGGTTTGGCTACACCTTC.

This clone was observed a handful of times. CDR3 loop: CASSLSGGYEQYF. CDR3 in DNA: TGTGCCAGCAGCCTGTCAGGAGGCTACGAGCAGTACTTC. This chain links TRBV3-1 (or the pseudogene TRBV3-2) with TRBJ2-7; TRBD2 is a possible D gene (5 bases). Trimming stripped 4 bases from V and 3 bases from J, with 10 bases between. There are 13 residues in the CDR3. CDR1 and CDR2 (germline): LGHDT, YNNKEL (reference sequence).

CDR3 sequence: CASSFSTGMNTEAFF. For the CDR3, the DNA is TGTGCCAGCAGTTTTTCGACAGGGATGAACACTGAAGCTTTCTTT. The rearrangement links TRBV27 to TRBJ1-1, with TRBD1 matching over 7 bases. V shed 3 bases and J 0 bases; nucleotides not matched to a gene: 4. Germline-derived CDR1 and CDR2 are MNHEY and SMNVEV (reference sequence). CDR3 length: 15 amino acids.

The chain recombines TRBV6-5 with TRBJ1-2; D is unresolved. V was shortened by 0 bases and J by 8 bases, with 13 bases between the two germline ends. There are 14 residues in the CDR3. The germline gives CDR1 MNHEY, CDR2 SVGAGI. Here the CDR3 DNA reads TGTGCCAGCAGTTACTCGTCCATCCTGGGCGGCTACACCTTC. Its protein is CASSYSSILGGYTF.

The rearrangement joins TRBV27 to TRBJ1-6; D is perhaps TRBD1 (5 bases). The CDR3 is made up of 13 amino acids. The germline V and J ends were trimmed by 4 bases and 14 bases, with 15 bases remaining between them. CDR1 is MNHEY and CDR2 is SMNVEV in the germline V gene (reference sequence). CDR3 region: CASSWAAGGALHF. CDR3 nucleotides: TGTGCCAGCAGTTGGGCCGCCGGAGGGGCCCTCCACTTT.

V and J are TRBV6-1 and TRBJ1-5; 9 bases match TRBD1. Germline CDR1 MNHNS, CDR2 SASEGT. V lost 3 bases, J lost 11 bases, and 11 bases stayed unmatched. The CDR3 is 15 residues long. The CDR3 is CASSDPGQGISAQHF. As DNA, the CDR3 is TGTGCCAGCAGTGACCCGGGACAGGGCATATCAGCCCAGCATTTT.

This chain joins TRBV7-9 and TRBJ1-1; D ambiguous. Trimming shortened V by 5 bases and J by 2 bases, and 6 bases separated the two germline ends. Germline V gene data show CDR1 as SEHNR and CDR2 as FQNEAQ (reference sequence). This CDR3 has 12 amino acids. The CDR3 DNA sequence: TGTGCCAGCAGCCTCCTCAACACTGAAGCTTTCTTT. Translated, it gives CASSLLNTEAFF.

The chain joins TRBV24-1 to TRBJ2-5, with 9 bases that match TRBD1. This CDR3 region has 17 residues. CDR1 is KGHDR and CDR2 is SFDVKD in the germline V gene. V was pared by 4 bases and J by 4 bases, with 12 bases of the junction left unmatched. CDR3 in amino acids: CATSEIQGASAPETQYF. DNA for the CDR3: TGTGCCACCAGTGAGATACAGGGGGCTTCAGCTCCAGAGACCCAGTACTTC.

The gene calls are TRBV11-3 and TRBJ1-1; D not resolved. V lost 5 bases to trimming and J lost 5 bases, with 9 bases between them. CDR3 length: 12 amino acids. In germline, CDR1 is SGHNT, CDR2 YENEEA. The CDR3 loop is CASSARRTEAFF. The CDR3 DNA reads TGTGCCAGCAGCGCGCGTCGAACTGAAGCTTTCTTT.

DNA of the CDR3: TGCGCCAGCAGCCACCCCGGGAGGAGACAAGGTCCAGCTTTCTTT. Translated: CASSHPGRRQGPAFF. The chain carries TRBV4-1 and TRBJ1-1; D gene ambiguous. The V end lost 3 bases, the J end lost 10 bases, and 21 bases lay between the germline ends. CDR1 and CDR2 from the germline V gene are MGHRA and YSYEKL. The CDR3 loop spans 15 amino acids.

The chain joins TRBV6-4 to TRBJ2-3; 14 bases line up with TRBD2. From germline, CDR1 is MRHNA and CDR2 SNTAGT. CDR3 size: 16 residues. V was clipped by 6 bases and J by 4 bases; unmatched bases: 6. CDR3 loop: CASRRLAGGQADTQYF. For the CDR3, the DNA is TGTGCCAGCAGGAGACTAGCGGGGGGGCAGGCAGATACGCAGTATTTT.

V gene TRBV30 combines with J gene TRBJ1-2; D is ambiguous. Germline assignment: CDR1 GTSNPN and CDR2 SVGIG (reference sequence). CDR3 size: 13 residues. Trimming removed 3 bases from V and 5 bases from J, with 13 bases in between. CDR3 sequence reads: CAWSAHGGYGYTF. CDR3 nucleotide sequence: TGTGCCTGGAGCGCCCATGGAGGGTATGGCTACACCTTC. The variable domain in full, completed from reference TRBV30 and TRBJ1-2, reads SQTIHQWPATLVQPVGSPLSLECTVEGTSNPNLYWYRQAAGRGLQLLFYSVGIGQISSEVPQNLSASRPQDRQFILSSKKLLLSDSGFYLCAWSAHGGYGYTFGSGTRLTVV.

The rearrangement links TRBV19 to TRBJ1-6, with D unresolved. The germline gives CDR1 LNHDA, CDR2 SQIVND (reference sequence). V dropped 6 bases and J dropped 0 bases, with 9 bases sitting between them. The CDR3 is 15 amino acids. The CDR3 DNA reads TGTGCCAGTAGCAAAATGAGCTCCTATAATTCACCCCTCCACTTT. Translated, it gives CASSKMSSYNSPLHF. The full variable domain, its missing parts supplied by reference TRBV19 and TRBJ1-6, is DGGITQSPKYLFRKEGQNVTLSCEQNLNHDAMYWYRQDPGQGLRLIYYSQIVNDFQKGDIAEGYSVSREKKESFPLTVTSAQKNPTAFYLCASSKMSSYNSPLHFGNGTRLTVT.

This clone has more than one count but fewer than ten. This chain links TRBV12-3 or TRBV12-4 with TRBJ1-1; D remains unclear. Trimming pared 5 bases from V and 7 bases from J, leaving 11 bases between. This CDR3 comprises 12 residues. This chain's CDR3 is CASSHRSGEAFF. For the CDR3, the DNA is TGTGCCAGCAGTCATAGATCGGGTGAAGCTTTCTTT.

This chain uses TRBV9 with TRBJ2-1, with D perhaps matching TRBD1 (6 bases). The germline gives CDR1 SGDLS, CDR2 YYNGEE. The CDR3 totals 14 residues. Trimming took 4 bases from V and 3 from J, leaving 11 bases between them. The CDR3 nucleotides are TGTGCCAGCAGCCCCCGGGACAACTACAATGAGCAGTTCTTC. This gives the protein CASSPRDNYNEQFF.

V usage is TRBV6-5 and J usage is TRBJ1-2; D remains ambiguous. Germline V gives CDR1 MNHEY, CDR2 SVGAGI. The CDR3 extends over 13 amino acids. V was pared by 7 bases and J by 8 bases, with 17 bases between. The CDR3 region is CASTPSGGFGYTF. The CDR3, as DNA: TGTGCCAGCACCCCCTCGGGAGGGTTCGGCTACACCTTC.

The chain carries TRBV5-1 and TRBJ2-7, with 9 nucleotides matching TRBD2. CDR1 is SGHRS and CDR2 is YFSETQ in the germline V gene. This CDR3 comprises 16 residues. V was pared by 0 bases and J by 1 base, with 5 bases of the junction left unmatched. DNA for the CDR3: TGCGCCAGCAGCTTGGCAGGGACTAGCATTTCCTACGAGCAGTACTTC. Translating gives CASSLAGTSISYEQYF.

The CDR3 DNA sequence: TGCACCAGCAGCCAAGATGTGAGCGGGGGGGCCACAGATACGCAGTATTTT. It codes for CTSSQDVSGGATDTQYF. The chain links TRBV1 to TRBJ2-3; the D call of TRBD2 is as the table states it, not checked on the DNA. TRBV1 is shown as a pseudogene. This CDR3 region has 17 residues.

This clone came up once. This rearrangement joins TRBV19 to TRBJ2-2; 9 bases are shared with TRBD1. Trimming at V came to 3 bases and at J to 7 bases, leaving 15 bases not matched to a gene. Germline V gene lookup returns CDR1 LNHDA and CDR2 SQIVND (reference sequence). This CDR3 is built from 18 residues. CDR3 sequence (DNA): TGTGCCAGTAGTATGTTTGGGACAGGGTTTCCATTCGTCGGGGAGCTGTTTTTT. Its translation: CASSMFGTGFPFVGELFF.

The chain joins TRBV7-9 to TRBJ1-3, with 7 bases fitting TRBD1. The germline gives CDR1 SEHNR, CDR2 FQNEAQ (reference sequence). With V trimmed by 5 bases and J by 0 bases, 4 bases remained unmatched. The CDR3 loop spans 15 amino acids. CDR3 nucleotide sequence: TGTGCCAGCAGCCGGACAGGTGCCTCTGGAAACACCATATATTTT. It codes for CASSRTGASGNTIYF.